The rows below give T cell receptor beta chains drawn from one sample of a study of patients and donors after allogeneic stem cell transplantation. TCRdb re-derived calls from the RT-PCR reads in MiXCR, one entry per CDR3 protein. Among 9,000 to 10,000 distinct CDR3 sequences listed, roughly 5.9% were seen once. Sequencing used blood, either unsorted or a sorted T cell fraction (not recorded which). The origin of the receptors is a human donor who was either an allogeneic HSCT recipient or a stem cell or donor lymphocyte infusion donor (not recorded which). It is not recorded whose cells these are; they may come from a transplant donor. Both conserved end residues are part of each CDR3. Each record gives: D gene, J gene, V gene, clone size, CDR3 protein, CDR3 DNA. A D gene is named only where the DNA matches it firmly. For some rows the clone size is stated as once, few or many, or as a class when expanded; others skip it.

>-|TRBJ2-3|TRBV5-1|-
CASSLSSGTTNPTDTQYF
TGCGCCAGCAGCTTGTCGTCAGGGACAACTAACCCCACAGATACGCAGTATTTT
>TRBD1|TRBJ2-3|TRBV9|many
CASSPGQGTDTQYF
TGTGCCAGCAGCCCTGGACAGGGAACAGATACGCAGTATTTT
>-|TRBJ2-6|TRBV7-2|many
CASSFQFTGANVLTF
TGTGCCAGCAGCTTCCAATTTACTGGGGCCAACGTCCTGACTTTC
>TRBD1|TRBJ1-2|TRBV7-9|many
CASSFEGQGAYYGYTF
TGTGCCAGCAGCTTCGAAGGCCAGGGGGCTTACTATGGCTACACCTTC
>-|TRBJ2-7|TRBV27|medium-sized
CASSLSGFYEQYF
TGTGCCAGCAGTTTAAGTGGATTCTACGAGCAGTACTTC
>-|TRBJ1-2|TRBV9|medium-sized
CASSANWDGPGGYTF
TGTGCCAGCAGCGCCAATTGGGACGGACCGGGTGGCTACACCTTC
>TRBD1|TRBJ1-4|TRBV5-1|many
CASSLAGTGDEKLFF
TGCGCCAGCAGCTTAGCCGGGACAGGGGATGAAAAACTGTTTTTT
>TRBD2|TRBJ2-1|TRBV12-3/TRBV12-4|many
CASSSSSFSGRGRTQFF
TGTGCCAGCAGTTCTTCCTCCTTTAGCGGGAGAGGTAGGACGCAGTTCTTC
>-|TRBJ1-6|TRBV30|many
CAWTGSYNSPLHF
TGTGCCTGGACAGGGAGTTATAATTCACCCCTCCACTTT
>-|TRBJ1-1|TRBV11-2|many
CASSLAGARNTEAFF
TGTGCCAGCAGCTTAGCAGGGGCGAGGAACACTGAAGCTTTCTTT
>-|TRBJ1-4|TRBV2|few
CASLGTGNEKLFF
TGTGCCAGCTTAGGGACGGGCAATGAAAAACTGTTTTTT
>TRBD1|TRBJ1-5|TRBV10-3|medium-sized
CAISEQGGNQPQHF
TGTGCCATCAGTGAACAGGGGGGAAATCAGCCCCAGCATTTT
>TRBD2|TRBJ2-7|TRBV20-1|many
CSARDPRRESREQYF
TGCAGTGCTAGAGATCCTCGGCGGGAGTCGAGGGAGCAGTACTTC
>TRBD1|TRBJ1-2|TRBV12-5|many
CASGLVTGDYGYTF
TGTGCTAGTGGTTTGGTAACAGGGGACTATGGCTACACCTTC
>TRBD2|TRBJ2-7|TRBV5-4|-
CASSLGGRAPEQYF
TGTGCCAGCAGCTTGGGAGGGAGGGCCCCCGAGCAGTACTTC
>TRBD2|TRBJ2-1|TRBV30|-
CAWSVSPSGRHNEQFF
TGTGCCTGGAGTGTAAGTCCTAGCGGGCGTCACAATGAGCAGTTCTTC
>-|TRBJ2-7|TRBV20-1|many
CSAIDSGTLAPEQYF
TGCAGTGCTATTGATTCGGGTACCTTAGCCCCCGAGCAGTACTTC
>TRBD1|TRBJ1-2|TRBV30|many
CAWSPNWGSTGNYGYTF
TGTGCCTGGAGCCCGAACTGGGGTTCGACAGGGAACTATGGCTACACCTTC
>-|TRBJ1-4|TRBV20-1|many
CSATTEKLFF
TGCAGTGCTACGACCGAAAAACTGTTTTTT
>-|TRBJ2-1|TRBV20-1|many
CSASLAPRSNEQFF
TGCAGTGCTAGCTTAGCTCCCCGCAGCAATGAGCAGTTCTTC
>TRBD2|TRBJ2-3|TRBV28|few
CASSLSGTSLSF
TGTGCCAGCAGTTTGTCCGGGACTAGCCTTTCGTTT
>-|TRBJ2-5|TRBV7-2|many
CASSPDQETQYF
TGTGCCAGCAGCCCAGACCAAGAGACCCAGTACTTC